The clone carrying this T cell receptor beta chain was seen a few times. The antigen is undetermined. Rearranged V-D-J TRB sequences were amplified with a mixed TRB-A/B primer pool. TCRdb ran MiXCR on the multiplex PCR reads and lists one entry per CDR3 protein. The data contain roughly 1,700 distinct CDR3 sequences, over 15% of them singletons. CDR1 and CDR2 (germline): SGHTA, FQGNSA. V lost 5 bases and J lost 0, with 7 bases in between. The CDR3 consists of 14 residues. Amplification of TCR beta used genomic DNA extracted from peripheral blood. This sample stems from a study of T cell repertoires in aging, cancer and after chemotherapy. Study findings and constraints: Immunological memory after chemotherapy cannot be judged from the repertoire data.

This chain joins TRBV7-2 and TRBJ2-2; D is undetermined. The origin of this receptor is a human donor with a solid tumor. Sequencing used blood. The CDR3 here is CASSVRPNTGELFF. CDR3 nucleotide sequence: TGTGCCAGCAGCGTCAGGCCGAACACCGGGGAGCTGTTTTTT.